The 22 T cell receptor beta chains listed next were all sequenced from one sample in a study of human T cells and chemical hapten exposure. Time point reported: patch test 1, 2 weeks after DPC sensitization. Treatment noted: therapeutic diphenylcyclopropenone sensitization with weekly scalp DPC. Using its own MiXCR run on the RACE reads, TCRdb lists one record per CDR3 protein. This sample yields 74,000 or so distinct CDR3 sequences, of which around a tenth are seen a single time; about 1.4% belongs to the top ten. The sample was whole blood, taken in connection with sensitization to the hapten diphenylcyclopropenone (DPC). The receptors stem from a woman in her fifties or sixties with alopecia areata. Some clones in this sample may be carry-over from other donors' samples.

This chain's CDR3 is CASSLVQRGYNEQFF. The CDR3 DNA sequence: TGTGCCAGCAGCCTTGTCCAGCGGGGCTACAATGAGCAGTTCTTC. This chain joins TRBV7-2 and TRBJ2-1, with 7 positions matching TRBD2. CDR1 and CDR2 from the germline V gene are SGHTA and FQGNSA. The CDR3 spans 15 residues. V was clipped by 5 bases and J by 3 bases; unmatched bases: 7.

This clonotype showed up just a few times. The rearrangement links TRBV2 to TRBJ2-2; 9 nucleotides line up with TRBD2. CDR1 SNHLY and CDR2 FYNNEI come from the germline V gene. V gave up 6 bases and J gave up 3 bases; unmatched junction bases: 5. This CDR3 comprises 15 residues. The CDR3 reads CASSRLAEYTGELFF. Here the CDR3 DNA reads TGTGCCAGCAGCCGACTAGCGGAGTACACCGGGGAGCTGTTTTTT.

This clonotype has more than one count but fewer than ten. The gene calls are TRBV11-2 and TRBJ2-7; D call uncertain. V lost 5 bases, J lost 9 bases, and 14 bases lay in between. CDR1 and CDR2 from the germline V gene are SGHAT and FQNNGV. The CDR3 is made up of 12 amino acids. Written as DNA, the CDR3 is TGTGCCAGCAGCCCGCACCCGGCCGGGCAGTACTTC. This sequence encodes CASSPHPAGQYF.

This clonotype was seen a few times. V is TRBV29-1 and J is TRBJ2-1, with a possible D match to TRBD2 (5 bases). Germline CDR1 reads SQVTM; CDR2 reads ANQGSEA. CDR3 length equals 13 residues. Trimming pared 3 bases from V and 3 bases from J, leaving 9 bases between. CDR3 residues: CSVEHRGYNEQFF. CDR3 in DNA: TGCAGCGTTGAGCACCGGGGCTACAATGAGCAGTTCTTC.

This clonotype was observed many times. V and J are TRBV29-1 and TRBJ1-3; D possibly corresponds to TRBD1 (5 bases). Germline assignment: CDR1 SQVTM and CDR2 ANQGSEA. V lost 6 bases and J 0 bases, leaving 9 bases between the germline ends. The CDR3 sequence is 13 residues long. The CDR3 DNA reads TGCAGCGTCGGGACCAACTCTGGAAACACCATATATTTT. Its protein product is CSVGTNSGNTIYF.

The chain combines TRBV29-1 with TRBJ2-5, with 7 bases aligning to TRBD1. CDR3 size: 13 residues. Germline V gene sequence: CDR1 SQVTM, CDR2 ANQGSEA. CDR3 nucleotides: TGCAGTTCCTTGAGGGGGCTTCAAGAGACCCAGTACTTC. It codes for CSSLRGLQETQYF.

The chain carries TRBV7-8 and TRBJ2-1; D may be TRBD2 (6 bases). The CDR3 contains 16 residues. Per the germline V gene, CDR1 is SGHVS and CDR2 is FQNEAQ. Between the trimmed V and J ends, which lost 3 bases and 9 bases, there was a span of 21 bases. The CDR3, as DNA: TGTGCCAGCAGCTTCTCCGGGACTCCGCTTTCGGGTGAGCAGTTCTTC. The encoded protein is CASSFSGTPLSGEQFF.

There are a few counts of this clonotype. V is TRBV5-4 and J is TRBJ2-7; 14 positions match TRBD2. The CDR3 is 14 amino acids. Germline V gives CDR1 SGHNT, CDR2 YYREEE (reference sequence). After removal of 2 bases from V and 11 bases from J, the junction contained 6 bases not matched to a gene. CDR3 in DNA: TGTGCCAGCAGCTTACCGGGACTAGCGGGAGAGGAGTACTTC. Translated: CASSLPGLAGEEYF.

The V call is TRBV7-2, the J call TRBJ1-2; 9 positions match TRBD1. CDR1 SGHTA and CDR2 FQGNSA come from the germline V gene. The junction had 8 bases not matched to a gene; V was cut back by 5 bases and J by 4 bases. This CDR3 contains 15 residues. CDR3 coding DNA: TGTGCCAGCAGCCCAACTAAGACAGGGGGCTATGGCTACACCTTC. Encoded protein: CASSPTKTGGYGYTF.

This clonotype was observed a handful of times. This chain connects TRBV5-5 to TRBJ2-6; TRBD1 matches at 7 bases. Trimming at V came to 4 bases and at J to 3 bases, leaving 7 bases not matched to a gene. The CDR3 runs 16 residues. CDR1 is SGHKS, CDR2 YYEKEE, per germline (reference sequence). The CDR3 spells CASSPLTGDGANVLTF. The CDR3, as DNA: TGTGCCAGCAGCCCTTTAACAGGGGATGGGGCCAACGTCCTGACTTTC.

This clonotype was seen a handful of times. The chain carries TRBV18 and TRBJ2-5; D is possibly TRBD2 (5 bases). CDR3 length: 14 residues. V was trimmed by 0 bases and J by 5 bases, leaving 10 bases between them. Germline-derived CDR1 and CDR2 are KGHSH and LQKENI. The CDR3 is CASSPPWEFETQYF. The CDR3 DNA is TGTGCCAGCTCACCACCGTGGGAGTTCGAGACCCAGTACTTC.

This clonotype was found a few times. The rearrangement joins TRBV6-2 or TRBV6-3 to TRBJ2-1, with unresolved D. CDR3 length equals 13 residues. Trimming took 6 bases from V and 9 from J, leaving 15 bases between them. Germline CDR1 and CDR2: MNHEY and SVGEGT. The CDR3: CASSPPSFGEQFF. CDR3 DNA sequence: TGTGCCAGCAGCCCCCCTAGTTTCGGTGAGCAGTTCTTC.

The chain employs TRBV2 and TRBJ1-6, with 7 bases that match TRBD1. CDR3 length equals 15 residues. V lost 3 bases, J lost 7 bases, and 6 bases stayed unmatched. CDR1 SNHLY and CDR2 FYNNEI come from the germline V gene. Here the CDR3 DNA reads TGTGCCAGCAGTGAGACAGGGTTGGGAAATTCACCCCTCCACTTT. Translated: CASSETGLGNSPLHF.

This clonotype has just a few counts. This chain joins TRBV10-2 and TRBJ2-7; D tentatively fits TRBD1 or TRBD2 (5 bases each). Germline V lookup: CDR1 WSHSY, CDR2 SAAADI. The ends were cut back, 4 bases at V and 7 bases at J, with 14 bases in the middle. The length of the CDR3 is 13 residues. CDR3 residues: CASSGGPDGEQYF. The DNA for the CDR3 is TGCGCCAGCAGTGGGGGACCAGACGGGGAGCAGTACTTC.

This clonotype was seen more than once but under ten times. The chain employs TRBV7-6 and TRBJ2-5; no firm D call. Germline values: CDR1 SGHVS, CDR2 FNYEAQ. The CDR3 runs to 12 residues. V lost 5 bases and J 5 bases, leaving 9 bases between the germline ends. CDR3 sequence (DNA): TGTGCCAGCAGCATCTACTCTGAGACCCAGTACTTC. Residues: CASSIYSETQYF.

This clonotype was picked up many times. The gene calls are TRBV7-2 and TRBJ2-3; D gene uncertain. V was clipped by 2 bases and J by 8 bases, with 8 bases between them. The CDR3 is made up of 12 amino acids. Germline V gene lookup returns CDR1 SGHTA and CDR2 FQGNSA. CDR3 DNA: TGTGCCAGCAGCTTAAGCCCGCCTACGCAGTATTTT. Protein: CASSLSPPTQYF.

This clonotype was counted only a few times. The chain combines TRBV5-4 with TRBJ2-1; D remains ambiguous. V dropped 4 bases and J dropped 8 bases, with 16 bases sitting between them. The CDR3 extends over 14 amino acids. Germline values: CDR1 SGHNT, CDR2 YYREEE (reference sequence). The CDR3 DNA is TGTGCCAGCAGCCCCGACCCGGGCTCCCATGAGCAGTTCTTC. It translates to CASSPDPGSHEQFF.

This clonotype has just a few counts. The chain is built from TRBV5-1 and TRBJ2-7; D gene ambiguous. CDR1 SGHRS and CDR2 YFSETQ come from the germline V gene. V was shortened by 3 bases and J by 3 bases, with 13 bases between the two germline ends. The CDR3 runs 14 residues. CDR3 in DNA: TGCGCCAGCAGCTCCGGCGGTATGGTCTACGAGCAGTACTTC. It is translated as CASSSGGMVYEQYF. Filled out from reference TRBV5-1 and TRBJ2-7, the complete variable domain reads KAGVTQTPRYLIKTRGQQVTLSCSPISGHRSVSWYQQTPGQGLQFLFEYFSETQRNKGNFPGRFSGRQFSNSRSEMNVSTLELGDSALYLCASSSGGMVYEQYFGPGTRLTVT.

The CDR3 DNA reads as TGTGCCAGCAGCTTAGCGGAAACAGGGGGCACTGAAGCTTTCTTT. It codes for CASSLAETGGTEAFF. The gene calls are TRBV7-6 and TRBJ1-1; 8 nucleotides match TRBD1. Germline loops: CDR1 SGHVS, CDR2 FNYEAQ. V shed 0 bases, J shed 4 bases, and the junction held 4 bases outside the gene matches. This CDR3 is 15 amino acids long.

The V and J genes are TRBV11-2 and TRBJ2-3, with D uncertain. The CDR3 length is 14 residues. Trimming took off 4 bases at V and 2 bases at J, with 10 bases between the two ends. Germline V gives CDR1 SGHAT, CDR2 FQNNGV. The CDR3 spells CASSSGPFTDTQYF. CDR3 DNA: TGTGCCAGCAGCTCTGGGCCATTCACAGATACGCAGTATTTT.

This chain links TRBV6-6 with TRBJ2-7; D is unclear. The germline V gene has CDR1 MNHNY and CDR2 SVGAGI (reference sequence). The V end was cut by 2 bases, the J end by 5 bases, with 4 bases between. This CDR3 spans 11 amino acids. The CDR3 here is CASSYRDEQYF. CDR3 sequence (DNA): TGTGCCAGCAGTTACAGGGACGAGCAGTACTTC.

CDR3 in amino acids: CASREGGYRSNQPQHF. The DNA for the CDR3 is TGTGCCAGCAGAGAGGGGGGGTATCGAAGCAATCAGCCCCAGCATTTT. The rearrangement links TRBV6-5 to TRBJ1-5; a possible D gene is TRBD1 (6 bases). The CDR3 covers 16 residues. V lost 6 bases and J 1 base, leaving 16 bases between the germline ends. Germline V lookup: CDR1 MNHEY, CDR2 SVGAGI.